This is a list of T cell receptor beta chains from one sample in a study of CD8+CD57+ T cells in acquired aplastic anemia. TCRdb re-derived calls from the reads in MiXCR, one entry per CDR3 protein. This sample has about 200,000 distinct CDR3 sequences, with 65% found just once. The sequenced sample consisted of sorted CD4+, CD8+, or CD8+CD57+ T cells (not recorded which) from PBMCs. Source of these receptors: a human donor with aplastic anemia. CDR3s include the opening cysteine and the closing phenylalanine or tryptophan. Only part of the rows carry a size: once, few, many, or a class if the clone is expanded.

v_gene	j_gene	abundance	CDR3aa
TRBV29-1	TRBJ1-1	.	CSGRSGPEAFF
TRBV6-6	TRBJ2-7	once	CASSSQKYEQYF
TRBV10-3	TRBJ2-3	many	CAISGQLHTDTQYF
TRBV5-8	TRBJ2-7	few	CASRWLHEQYF
TRBV5-1	TRBJ2-3	few	CASSSWDRKDEKLFFGTDTQYF
TRBV20-1	TRBJ1-1	few	CSASQGDTEAFF
TRBV7-6	TRBJ1-1	many	CASSPGGGGDLNTEAFF
TRBV20-1	TRBJ2-5	once	CSARDLPSGRWEETQYF
TRBV20-1	TRBJ1-2	many	CSARLLDGPAALYGYTF
TRBV7-3	TRBJ2-7	.	CASSSDSLSSEQYF
TRBV4-1	TRBJ2-3	.	CASSQGFRDRSTDTQYF
TRBV27	TRBJ1-2	few	CASSWGANYGYTF
TRBV19	TRBJ2-1	.	CASSPLAGVDEQFF
TRBV10-3	TRBJ1-5	.	CAIADGYSNQPQHF
TRBV27	TRBJ2-7	.	CASSLNIGPTYEQYF
TRBV5-6	TRBJ2-7	.	CASSSNPGLANEQYF
TRBV7-9	TRBJ1-6	.	CASSLAGAGGAKGRSPLHF
TRBV7-9	TRBJ2-7	many	CASSLVDRGPEQYF
TRBV25-1	TRBJ2-2	few	CASSVGTANTGELFF
TRBV20-1	TRBJ2-2	.	CSARDASSNTGELFF
TRBV19	TRBJ2-1	.	CASTRTSGSWNEQFF
TRBV12-3/TRBV12-4	TRBJ2-7	.	CASSPPSQEQYF
TRBV11-3	TRBJ2-7	.	CASSAQAAGDYEQYF
TRBV2	TRBJ1-1	.	CASSEGGTGPNTEAFF
TRBV20-1	TRBJ2-7	.	CSASLGRKYEQYF
TRBV7-3	TRBJ2-5	.	CASSSASGAQETQYF
TRBV7-3	TRBJ2-1	.	CASSYRLAGDEQFF
TRBV12-3/TRBV12-4	TRBJ2-2	.	CASTTPGQGAAGELLF
TRBV7-9	TRBJ1-1	.	CASSMGAGRNTEAFF
TRBV2	TRBJ2-5	few	CASSPGTLSGETQYF
TRBV6-6	TRBJ2-7	many	CASRDGYEQYF
TRBV7-3	TRBJ1-1	.	CASSFSPLNTEAFF
TRBV24-1	TRBJ2-1	.	CAIRTGTSGSLDEQFF
TRBV6-5	TRBJ2-1	many	CASSYSSGSGEQFF
TRBV20-1	TRBJ1-4	.	CSARSHGTHEKLFF
TRBV5-5	TRBJ2-4	.	CASSFGGPLSMAKNIQYF
TRBV4-1	TRBJ1-5	.	CASSQADTLSNQPQHF
TRBV2	TRBJ2-7	.	CASSELAGAVEQYF
TRBV29-1	TRBJ2-1	.	CSVGWTGSSEQFF
TRBV24-1	TRBJ1-1	once	CATSDPGTGNTEAFF
TRBV6-5	TRBJ2-7	many	CASSYGVAGGPKEQYF
TRBV7-9	TRBJ2-3	many	CASSLRTPSTDTQYF
TRBV5-8	TRBJ2-1	many	CASSLGGGVQFF
TRBV20-1	TRBJ1-6	few	CSARTGERRSPLHF